This is a list of T cell receptor beta chains from one sample in a study of T cell repertoires in cytomegalovirus infection. No antigen has been identified for these receptors. TCRdb processed the reads anew with MiXCR; each CDR3 protein has one entry. Of some 940,000 distinct CDR3 sequences detected, 31% appear once; the ten largest clones hold more than 13%. The input for sequencing was cultured CD8+ T cells from PBMCs, taken from culture after CMV antigen stimulation. These receptors all stem from a human donor in good health (CMV status not recorded). Some clones in this sample may be carry-over from other donors' samples. CDR3s include the opening cysteine and the closing phenylalanine or tryptophan. D genes are given only for firm matches. Only some rows state a clone size, as once, few, many or a class for expanded clones.

TRBJ2-7	TRBV7-2	NA	NA	TGTGCCAGCAGCTTAGCGGCACAAACGAGCTCCTACGAGCAGTACTTC	CASSLAAQTSSYEQYF
TRBJ2-1	TRBV19	NA	NA	TGTGCCAGTAGTATCGGGACCCACTACAATGAGCAGTTCTTC	CASSIGTHYNEQFF
TRBJ1-3	TRBV7-2	NA	TRBD1	TGTGCCAGCAGCACCCGGGGACAGGGGGCTGGAAACACCATATATTTT	CASSTRGQGAGNTIYF
TRBJ1-1	TRBV6-8	NA	NA	TGTGCCAGCAGTTACTTATACAGGGATAGGAGCACTGAAGCTTTCTTT	CASSYLYRDRSTEAFF
TRBJ1-2	TRBV6-1	NA	NA	TGTGCCAGCAGTGGTTCAAGGACCGGTCGGGCTGGCTACACCTTC	CASSGSRTGRAGYTF
TRBJ2-3	TRBV6-2/TRBV6-3	NA	TRBD2	TGTGCCAGCAGCCCCCTCATGATAGCGGGGGGGCCCGGTACGCAGTATTTT	CASSPLMIAGGPGTQYF
TRBJ1-4	TRBV7-9	NA	NA	TGTGCCAGCAGCCACCCTACCCGGAAATACTTTAATGCAACTAATGAAAAACTGTTTTTT	CASSHPTRKYFNATNEKLFF
TRBJ2-2	TRBV29-1	many	TRBD1	TGCAGCGTTGTGCCGGGACAGGGATTAGCCGGGGAGCTGTTTTTT	CSVVPGQGLAGELFF
TRBJ1-1	TRBV29-1	few	NA	TGCAGCGTTGAGTGGGCAGGATTCGAAGCTTTCTTT	CSVEWAGFEAFF
TRBJ1-2	TRBV19	NA	NA	TGTGCCAGTAGTATAGTATTATCGGGGGACGTGACCGGCTACACCTTC	CASSIVLSGDVTGYTF
TRBJ1-1	TRBV6-5	many	TRBD1	TGTGCCAGCAGTTACGACAGGGGGAACACTGAAGCTTTCTTT	CASSYDRGNTEAFF
TRBJ1-1	TRBV7-9	NA	TRBD1	TGTGCCAGCACTCCCGACAGGGAAATCACTGAAGCTTTCTTT	CASTPDREITEAFF
TRBJ2-7	TRBV7-9	many	NA	TGTGCCAGCGCGAGGGACCCCTACGAGCAGTACTTC	CASARDPYEQYF
TRBJ2-2	TRBV6-1	few	TRBD1	TGTGCCAGCAGTGTCCGGGACAGTCGCACCGGGGAGCTGTTTTTT	CASSVRDSRTGELFF
TRBJ2-7	TRBV5-4	NA	TRBD2	TGTGCCAGCAGGGATACCGGGGGGGCCCTCTACGAGCAGTACTTC	CASRDTGGALYEQYF
TRBJ2-1	TRBV4-1	NA	TRBD2	TGCGCCAGCAGCCAAGGGGACGGGGGGGACAATGAGCAGTTCTTC	CASSQGDGGDNEQFF
TRBJ2-3	TRBV28	NA	TRBD2	TGTGCCAGCAGTGACCTAGCGGTAACGCAGTATTTT	CASSDLAVTQYF
TRBJ1-2	TRBV4-1	few	TRBD1	TGCGCCAGCAGCCAAGTAGGGGGCGGACAGGGGGTTCATGGCTACACCTTC	CASSQVGGGQGVHGYTF
TRBJ1-5	TRBV7-2	few	NA	TGTGCCAGCAGCCCCCACTCGGAGTATAGCAATCAGCCCCAGCATTTT	CASSPHSEYSNQPQHF
TRBJ2-7	TRBV5-4	NA	NA	TGTGCCAGCAGCTTACTGGACTCTACCTACGAGCAGTACTTC	CASSLLDSTYEQYF
TRBJ2-5	TRBV28	NA	NA	TGTGCCAGCAGTTTGGACAGTTCCCAAGAGACCCAGTACTTC	CASSLDSSQETQYF
TRBJ1-4	TRBV7-6	few	NA	TGTGCCAGCAGCCCCCTCACTGTCTTTAGGTTTAATGAAAAACTGTTTTTT	CASSPLTVFRFNEKLFF
TRBJ2-7	TRBV5-4	NA	NA	TGTGCCAGCAGCCTCCAGGGTGAAAATGACGAGCAGTACTTC	CASSLQGENDEQYF
TRBJ2-1	TRBV7-2	many	TRBD2	TGTGCCAGCAGCTCAGCGGGGGGGCTCTACAATGAGCAGTTCTTC	CASSSAGGLYNEQFF
TRBJ2-1	TRBV5-6	NA	NA	TGTACCAGCAGCCCGGGAGCTAATGAGCAGTTCTTC	CTSSPGANEQFF
TRBJ2-1	TRBV4-1	few	NA	TGCGCCAGCAGCCATTTCAACGGTAATGAGCAGTTCTTC	CASSHFNGNEQFF
TRBJ1-2	TRBV6-5	few	NA	TGTGCCAGCAGTTACGGGAGAGCTACTAACTATGGCTACACCTTC	CASSYGRATNYGYTF
TRBJ2-5	TRBV27	few	NA	TGTGCCAGCAGTCCCTTATGGGACGGCGAAGAAGAGACCCAGTACTTC	CASSPLWDGEEETQYF
TRBJ2-7	TRBV7-6	many	NA	TGTGCCAGCAGCGACCCACAGGGATTAATGGACGAGCAGTACTTC	CASSDPQGLMDEQYF
TRBJ1-2	TRBV29-1	NA	TRBD1	TGCAGCGTTGGGACAGGCCCTAACGGCTACACCTTC	CSVGTGPNGYTF
TRBJ2-3	TRBV7-8	NA	TRBD2	TGTGCCAGCAGCCCACTCCTAGCGGGGAGCACAGATACGCAGTATTTT	CASSPLLAGSTDTQYF
TRBJ2-2	TRBV19	NA	NA	TGTGCCAGTAGTATAGATCTTTGGGGCACCGGGGAGCTGTTTTTT	CASSIDLWGTGELFF
TRBJ1-2	TRBV4-1	NA	NA	TGCGCCAGCAGCCATGTGGCGGGCTATGGCTACACCTTC	CASSHVAGYGYTF
TRBJ2-5	TRBV12-3/TRBV12-4	many	NA	TGTGCCAGCAGTTACCTAAACCGGGAATACCAAGAGACCCAGTACTTC	CASSYLNREYQETQYF
TRBJ1-3	TRBV7-2	NA	NA	TGTGCCAGCAGCGTTTGGTCGTTCTCTGGAAACACCATATATTTT	CASSVWSFSGNTIYF
TRBJ2-3	TRBV10-3	many	NA	TGTGCCATCACTCAGGATTGGGACACAGATACGCAGTATTTT	CAITQDWDTDTQYF
TRBJ2-5	TRBV11-2	NA	TRBD1	TGTGCCAGCACCAACCCTCGGGACAGGAGTTCGTACCAAGAGACCCAGTACTTC	CASTNPRDRSSYQETQYF
TRBJ2-1	TRBV25-1	NA	TRBD1	TGTGCCAGCAGCCAACCTTGGGGACAGAGCTCCTACAATGAGCAGTTCTTC	CASSQPWGQSSYNEQFF
TRBJ2-1	TRBV6-4	NA	NA	TGTGCCAGCAGTTTCGACCCCGGAGAGAATGAGCAGTTCTTC	CASSFDPGENEQFF
TRBJ1-2	TRBV5-6	NA	NA	TGTGCCAGCAGCTTTGTAGGGGACTATGGCTACACCTTC	CASSFVGDYGYTF
TRBJ2-1	TRBV27	NA	TRBD2	TGTGCCAGCAGTCCCTGGTCTAGCGGGAGCAATGAGCAGTTCTTC	CASSPWSSGSNEQFF
TRBJ2-1	TRBV23-1	NA	TRBD2	TGCGCCAGCAGTCATCGGGAGGGCTCCTACAATGAGCAGTTCTTC	CASSHREGSYNEQFF
TRBJ2-5	TRBV7-9	NA	NA	TGTGCCAGCAGCTTCGACTTCCAAGGGGAGACCCAGTACTTC	CASSFDFQGETQYF
TRBJ1-4	TRBV7-8	many	NA	TGTGCCAGCAGCTTAGCGGGCCCGACGGAAAAACTGTTTTTT	CASSLAGPTEKLFF
TRBJ2-1	TRBV6-2/TRBV6-3	once	NA	TGTGCCAGCAGTTACTCGAAACGGGACGGGGGCTACCTACTTGTTGATGAGCAGTTCTTC	CASSYSKRDGGYLLVDEQFF
TRBJ1-5	TRBV6-1	NA	TRBD1	TGTGCCAGCAGTGAGTGGGACAGCCAGCCCCAGCATTTT	CASSEWDSQPQHF
TRBJ2-1	TRBV7-6	many	NA	TGTGCCAGCAGCTTAGCGAATGGACAGAGCAATGAGCAGTTCTTC	CASSLANGQSNEQFF
TRBJ1-1	TRBV2	NA	NA	TGTGCCTCGCACGGTTTCAGGGAAGCTTTCTTT	CASHGFREAFF
TRBJ1-2	TRBV29-1	NA	TRBD1	TGCAGCGTTCCAGACAGGGGTGGGAATGGCTACACCTTC	CSVPDRGGNGYTF
TRBJ2-3	TRBV7-8	many	TRBD1	TGTGCCAGCAGCTTAGTAGGGACAGGGCTTAGGACCGAAGATACGCAGTATTTT	CASSLVGTGLRTEDTQYF
TRBJ2-2	TRBV7-9	NA	NA	TGTGCCAGCAGCCCGATACAGGGATCCACCGGGGAGCTGTTTTTT	CASSPIQGSTGELFF
TRBJ2-2	TRBV7-2	many	TRBD1	TGTGCCAGCAGCTTAAGTACAGGGGGCCCCGGGGAGCTGTTTTTT	CASSLSTGGPGELFF
TRBJ1-5	TRBV28	NA	NA	TGTGCCAGCAGCCTATTACCCGGGGTTAGCAATCAGCCCCAGCATTTT	CASSLLPGVSNQPQHF
TRBJ1-3	TRBV12-3/TRBV12-4	NA	NA	TGTGCCAGCTTCGGACTGCCTCCCTCTGGAAACACCATATATTTT	CASFGLPPSGNTIYF
TRBJ1-3	TRBV19	NA	NA	TGTGCCAGTAGTATTTCCGGCCTTGGAAACACCATATATTTT	CASSISGLGNTIYF
TRBJ1-2	TRBV6-5	few	NA	TGTGCCAGCAGGGGGGGGAGGGTGGTCGGCTACACCTTC	CASRGGRVVGYTF
TRBJ2-1	TRBV28	NA	TRBD1	TGTGCCAGCAGTTTCGGGGACAGGGCTTACAATGAGCAGTTCTTC	CASSFGDRAYNEQFF